These 27 T cell receptor beta chains came from one sample sequenced in a study of T cells after yellow fever vaccination (dated by TCRdb to about 2019). The treatment or condition label corresponds to: live attenuated yellow fever vaccine strain. Receptor libraries were prepared by 5' RACE. TCRdb lists the instrument as Illumina HiSeq 2500. TCRdb took the public reads, trimmed them with fastp at Q25, ran MiXCR for clone calling and kept in-frame beta chains. Every entry covers one CDR3 protein and lists the most common genes and DNA from its rows. The sample has 30,000 to 40,000 distinct CDR3 sequences on record, approximately 7% of them singletons. Jointly, the top ten make up around a fifth of the sample. The material was PBMCs, either bulk or a sorted T-cell subset (CD4+, CD8+, memory, or dextramer-sorted; not recorded which), obtained on the day of the first yellow fever vaccination. The receptors were gathered from a man aged 18 to 35 who received the YFV17D yellow fever vaccine.

In its sample, this clonotype was seen many times. The genes are TRBV14 and TRBJ2-1, with D possibly TRBD2 on 6 matching bases. Germline lookup yields CDR1 SGHDN and CDR2 FVKESK. The CDR3 spans 15 residues. V was clipped by 4 bases and J by 5 bases, with 15 bases between them. For the CDR3, the DNA is TGTGCCAGCAGCCCCACTGGGACTTCCCACAATGAGCAGTTCTTC. Translated, it gives CASSPTGTSHNEQFF.

CDR3 loop: CARGDRDRGAGELFF. In nucleotides, the CDR3 is TGTGCCAGGGGGGACCGGGACAGGGGCGCCGGGGAGCTGTTTTTT. The chain carries TRBV21-1 and TRBJ2-2; no DNA check was done on the table's D call, TRBD1. TRBV21-1 is noted as a pseudogene. The CDR3 consists of 15 residues.

Many counts were recorded for this clonotype. The gene calls are TRBV19 and TRBJ2-2; no firm D call. Germline V gene data show CDR1 as LNHDA and CDR2 as SQIVND (reference sequence). CDR3 length equals 13 residues. V was clipped by 6 bases and J by 2 bases, with 7 bases between them. The CDR3 sequence is CASSAQNTGELFF. The CDR3 region has the DNA TGTGCCAGTAGCGCTCAAAACACCGGGGAGCTGTTTTTT.

The table lists this clonotype with many counts. The genes are TRBV6-5 and TRBJ1-6; 8 bases line up with TRBD1. The germline V gene encodes CDR1 MNHEY and CDR2 SVGAGI. This CDR3 is built from 13 residues. V was pared by 11 bases and J by 5 bases, with 5 bases of the junction left unmatched. The CDR3 nucleotides read TGTGCCGTAACGGACAGGGATAATTCACCCCTCCACTTT. It specifies CAVTDRDNSPLHF.

This clonotype was detected only a few times. The chain carries TRBV7-9 and TRBJ1-6, with 7 bases identical to TRBD1. This CDR3 has 15 amino acids. Looked up from germline, CDR1 is SEHNR and CDR2 is FQNEAQ (reference sequence). V lost 3 bases and J lost 7; bases outside the gene matches: 6. As DNA, the CDR3 is TGTGCCAGCAGCTTCCATGACAGGGAGAATTCACCCCTCCACTTT. It yields the protein CASSFHDRENSPLHF.

The V call is TRBV6-1, the J call TRBJ2-1, with D possibly matching TRBD1 (5 bases). The CDR3 consists of 14 residues. CDR1 is MNHNS and CDR2 is SASEGT in the germline V gene. Trimming pared 7 bases from V and 2 bases from J, leaving 12 bases between. The CDR3, as DNA: TGTGCCAGCACAAGGCAGGGCACCTACAATGAGCAGTTCTTC. It is translated as CASTRQGTYNEQFF.

Ten or more counts support this clonotype. The J gene is TRBJ2-7, the V gene TRBV7-6; 7 bases match TRBD2. The CDR3 covers 16 residues. The germline V gene encodes CDR1 SGHVS and CDR2 FNYEAQ. Trimming cost V 5 bases and J 1 base; bases outside gene matches: 11. CDR3 sequence: CASSQGPGRESYEQYF. The CDR3 DNA reads TGTGCCAGCAGCCAGGGACCAGGGAGGGAATCCTACGAGCAGTACTTC.

In its sample, this clonotype was seen many times. The CDR3 region has the DNA TGCGCCAGCAGCCAAGATTTTGCGGGAACGGTAAATGAGCAGTTCTTC. This codes for CASSQDFAGTVNEQFF. The chain recombines TRBV4-1 with TRBJ2-1, with D tentatively TRBD2 (6 bases). Looked up from germline, CDR1 is MGHRA and CDR2 is YSYEKL. The V end lost 0 bases, the J end lost 7 bases, and 16 bases lay between the germline ends. CDR3 length: 16 residues.

This clonotype was seen repeatedly, ten times or more. The J gene is TRBJ1-2, the V gene TRBV6-5, with D possibly TRBD1 on 5 matching bases. CDR1 and CDR2 from the germline V gene are MNHEY and SVGAGI. V dropped 5 bases and J dropped 8 bases, with 12 bases sitting between them. The CDR3 length is 12 residues. CDR3 sequence (DNA): TGTGCCAGCAGTCCCACCCAGGGCGGCTACACCTTC. It specifies CASSPTQGGYTF.

This clonotype has at least ten counts. This chain joins TRBV4-1 and TRBJ2-2; D is unresolved. CDR3 size: 15 residues. Deletions cut 1 base from V and 5 bases from J, with 11 bases between. Germline V lookup: CDR1 MGHRA, CDR2 YSYEKL. CDR3 sequence: CASSQVYPETGELFF. The CDR3 DNA sequence: TGCGCCAGCAGCCAAGTTTACCCCGAGACCGGGGAGCTGTTTTTT.

This clonotype was picked up many times. This chain connects TRBV12-3 or TRBV12-4 to TRBJ1-6; no clear D gene. V was clipped by 2 bases and J by 5 bases, with 1 base between them. This CDR3 has 12 amino acids. The CDR3 nucleotides read TGTGCCAGCAGTTTAAATAATTCACCCCTCCACTTT. Protein sequence: CASSLNNSPLHF.

This clonotype has at least ten counts. This chain joins TRBV28 and TRBJ1-1, with D perhaps matching TRBD1 (6 bases). From germline, CDR1 is MDHEN and CDR2 SYDVKM. This CDR3 has 12 residues. The germline V and J ends were trimmed by 3 bases and 7 bases, with 9 bases remaining between them. CDR3 sequence: CASSFSRGEAFF. The DNA for the CDR3 is TGTGCCAGCAGTTTCTCCAGGGGTGAAGCTTTCTTT.

Many counts were recorded for this clonotype. The chain has TRBV5-4 and TRBJ2-1; no definite D call. The CDR3 length is 12 residues. Germline V lookup: CDR1 SGHNT, CDR2 YYREEE (reference sequence). V lost 4 bases and J lost 9, with 11 bases in between. CDR3 DNA: TGTGCCAGCAGCGACGAGAATGTTGAGCAGTTCTTC. This translates into CASSDENVEQFF.

This clonotype has at least ten counts. As DNA, the CDR3 is TGTGCCAGCAGTTTATGGCAGGGAAACAATCAGCCCCAGCATTTT. Residues: CASSLWQGNNQPQHF. V is TRBV12-3 or TRBV12-4 and J is TRBJ1-5, with D perhaps matching TRBD1 (5 bases). The CDR3 has 15 amino acids. V lost 2 bases to trimming and J lost 3 bases, with 11 bases between them.

This clonotype was detected ten times or more. The chain links TRBV6-5 to TRBJ2-5, with D possibly matching TRBD2 (6 bases). Germline loops: CDR1 MNHEY, CDR2 SVGAGI. The CDR3 runs to 15 residues. The V end was cut by 0 bases, the J end by 5 bases, with 13 bases between. The CDR3: CASSYSRGIEETQYF. The DNA of the CDR3 is TGTGCCAGCAGTTACTCTCGGGGGATAGAGGAGACCCAGTACTTC.

This clonotype was observed at least ten times. For the CDR3, the DNA is TGTGCCAGCAGACCCCTTGTAGGGGACACTGAAGCTTTCTTT. Its protein product is CASRPLVGDTEAFF. The chain employs TRBV6-4 and TRBJ1-1; a weak D match, TRBD1 (5 bases). CDR1 and CDR2 (germline): MRHNA, SNTAGT. V was clipped by 6 bases and J by 3 bases, with 14 bases between them. CDR3 length: 14 amino acids.

Points on this clonotype: It may be a read error: a sequence one base away is much more abundant. V and J are TRBV7-2 and TRBJ2-7; 8 positions match TRBD2. Germline CDR1 reads SGHTA; CDR2 reads FQGNSA. The CDR3 sequence is 14 residues long. V gave up 3 bases and J gave up 4 bases; unmatched junction bases: 5. The CDR3 nucleotides are TGTGCCAGCAGCTTCTCGGGACTAGAGTACGAGCAGTACTTC. Protein sequence: CASSFSGLEYEQYF.

This clonotype showed up many times. The J gene is TRBJ2-7, the V gene TRBV5-1, with D possibly being TRBD1 (5 bases). This CDR3 comprises 15 residues. Trimming pared 0 bases from V and 5 bases from J, leaving 15 bases between. Germline CDR1 SGHRS, CDR2 YFSETQ. The CDR3 loop is CASSLEGQGSDEQYV. The CDR3 nucleotides are TGCGCCAGCAGCTTGGAAGGGCAGGGCAGCGACGAGCAGTACGTC.

This clonotype was recorded at least ten times. The chain links TRBV4-3 to TRBJ2-1; TRBD2 aligns across 10 bases. V lost 0 bases to trimming and J lost 2 bases; unmatched junction nucleotides: 1. Germline lookup yields CDR1 LGHNA and CDR2 YSLEER. The CDR3 contains 16 residues. Here the CDR3 DNA reads TGCGCCAGCAGCCAAGATGGGACTAGCGCCTACAATGAGCAGTTCTTC. Its translation is CASSQDGTSAYNEQFF.

This clonotype was counted a few times. This chain joins TRBV20-1 and TRBJ1-5; 7 bases match TRBD1. In germline, CDR1 is DFQATT, CDR2 SNEGSKA (reference sequence). J lost 0 bases, V lost 6 bases, and 5 bases had no gene match. There are 14 residues in the CDR3. The CDR3 DNA reads TGCAGTGCCCGACAGGGTCATAGCAATCAGCCCCAGCATTTT. Protein: CSARQGHSNQPQHF.

This clonotype was seen at least ten times. V and J are TRBV7-9 and TRBJ1-6, with D uncertain. The length of the CDR3 is 13 residues. The germline gives CDR1 SEHNR, CDR2 FQNEAQ (reference sequence). Trimming pared 5 bases from V and 9 bases from J, leaving 11 bases between. DNA of the CDR3: TGTGCCAGCAGCCCGACCGCGGGTTCACCCCTCCACTTT. Translation gives CASSPTAGSPLHF.

A word on this clonotype: A read error may be the cause here, since a much bigger clone is one base away. This chain connects TRBV5-1 to TRBJ1-5; D gene ambiguous. The J call may be mistaken, given a closer DNA end match to TRBJ2-3. CDR1 SGHRS and CDR2 YFSETQ come from the germline V gene. The CDR3 length is 14 residues. The CDR3 sequence is CASSLWGINQPQYF. In nucleotides, the CDR3 is TGCGCCAGCAGCCTTTGGGGAATCAATCAGCCCCAGTATTTT.

This clonotype was observed at least ten times. The chain has TRBV9 and TRBJ2-3, with TRBD2 identical over 9 bases. This CDR3 is built from 16 residues. With 4 bases clipped from V and 3 bases from J, the junction kept 9 bases outside the gene matches. Per germline, CDR1 SGDLS and CDR2 YYNGEE. CDR3 sequence: CASSPPRRGGTDTQYF. CDR3 DNA sequence: TGTGCCAGCAGCCCCCCTAGGCGGGGGGGTACAGATACGCAGTATTTT.

This chain links TRBV9 with TRBJ1-1; TRBD1 agrees at 8 bases. Germline-derived CDR1 and CDR2 are SGDLS and YYNGEE. The CDR3 contains 17 residues. V dropped 0 bases and J dropped 1; count of bases not matched to a gene: 8. CDR3 sequence: CASSVAAGTGSNTEAFF. In DNA, the CDR3 is TGTGCCAGCAGCGTAGCGGCAGGGACAGGTTCGAACACTGAAGCTTTCTTT.

The CDR3 DNA is TGCAGTGCCAGAAACCCTCCAGGGGCCACCTACAATGAGCAGTTCTTC. It translates to CSARNPPGATYNEQFF. The V and J genes are TRBV20-1 and TRBJ2-1; a possible D gene is TRBD1 (6 bases). Looked up from germline, CDR1 is DFQATT and CDR2 is SNEGSKA (reference sequence). The CDR3 is made up of 16 amino acids. Trimming took off 6 bases at V and 2 bases at J, with 20 bases between the two ends.

This clonotype was seen ten or more times. V usage is TRBV15 and J usage is TRBJ1-4; D uncertain. Per germline, CDR1 LNHNV and CDR2 YYDKDF (reference sequence). The V and J ends lost 5 bases and 4 bases respectively, with 20 bases between them. The CDR3 covers 17 residues. CDR3: CATSPPGLAEINEKLFF. In nucleotides, the CDR3 is TGTGCCACCAGCCCCCCTGGGTTGGCCGAAATTAATGAAAAACTGTTTTTT.

This clonotype was picked up many times. This rearrangement joins TRBV20-1 to TRBJ1-2, with TRBD1 matching over 9 bases. The CDR3 is 15 amino acids. The V gene end was trimmed by 0 bases and the J gene end by 1 base; junction bases not matched to a gene: 3. CDR1 and CDR2 (germline): DFQATT, SNEGSKA (reference sequence). As DNA, the CDR3 is TGCAGTGCTAGAGATAGGACAGGGGTTAACTATGGCTACACCTTC. Encoded protein: CSARDRTGVNYGYTF.